Here is one T cell receptor (beta chain) with its context. Its antigen remains undetermined. The record has no base qualities; no much larger clone is one base away. These data are taken from a study of blood T cell repertoires in COVID-19 (dated by TCRdb to between 2020 and 2021). Notes on the research overall: The collaborator samples originated in the United States, Italy and Spain and spanned the acute and convalescent phases of COVID-19. Samples came from the ongoing ImmuneRACE study (first 160 participants) plus 1,254 subjects from 6 global collaborators. A de-identified subject ID, COVID-19 status, age in years and sex were almost always included in the sample metadata. The material from the prospective study consisted of cDNA or gDNA derived from T cells, B-cell-depleted T cells, or PBMCs. The dataset comprised deeply sampled blood TCRbeta repertoires from subjects exposed to, actively infected with, or recovered from COVID-19. A freely available public database, intended as a resource for researchers studying the immune response to SARS-CoV-2, is where the repertoires were released. Where available, HLA class I and class II types were obtained from metadata supplied by the sample provider rather than from assay-based typing.

The immunoSEQ Assay, a bias-controlled multiplex PCR, was used to amplify TCRbeta CDR3 regions from genomic DNA. On the authors' methods: The number of nucleated cells in each sample was estimated from the amplification of reference gene primers within the assay. To quantify the absolute abundance of each unique TCRbeta CDR3 rearrangement, sequence reads were collapsed and filtered. For each sample, productive Simpson clonality was calculated as the square root of Simpson's diversity index across productive rearrangements. TCRdb stores this immuneACCESS table with in-frame sequences only. Part of the clones is absent; in the studies checked, under half of the shortfall reflects unresolved V genes, and no reason is known for the rest. V and J calls and clone size are those listed in that table; D and trimming were worked out from the DNA. Here the sample has roughly 35,000 clones; roughly 78% occur a single time. Approximately 15% of the sample goes to the ten largest clones.

Overall study outcomes, separate from this receptor: The quantity of clinical and demographic metadata differed by source and by participant and was supplied without curation.

The collaborating institutions used their own protocols to collect whole blood in K2EDTA tubes. Collaborator samples were shipped for TCRbeta analysis as frozen whole blood, isolated PBMCs, or DNA extracted from either sample type. The junction shows trimming of 4 bases on V and 2 bases on J, plus 8 bases between the germline ends. Per the germline V gene, SNHLY is the CDR1 and FYNNEI is the CDR2. The CDR3, from cysteine to phenylalanine, totals 13 residues. The DNA shown is the 39-base CDR3, in frame from base 1. The rearranged segments are TRBV2 and TRBJ2-5; no D gene can be assigned with confidence. This clonotype was sampled from a man between 70 and 80 years old with acute or convalescent COVID-19. Sequencing was done on a sample of peripheral blood. Read as DNA, the sequence is TGTGCCAGCAGTGTTCCCAGGCAAGAGACCCAGTACTTC. It codes for CASSVPRQETQYF.